Listed below are T cell receptor beta chains from one sample, sequenced in a study of cytomegalovirus exposure and HLA in healthy donors. Here immunoSEQ multiplex PCR was the method, and the copy in TCRdb shows in-frame clones only, minus some. The sample shows around 250,000 clones, approximately 81% of them seen only once. Sequencing used PBMCs. The receptors come from a woman aged 55 to 70 in good health and CMV-seropositive. The conserved cysteine and the conserved F or W are not part of the CDR3 here.

V gene: TRBV30; CDR3 protein: AWSVGTSGANEQF
V gene: TRBV9; CDR3 protein: ASSVGRAGVFKDGELF
V gene: TRBV15; CDR3 protein: ATSSGQLYEQY
V gene: TRBV9; CDR3 protein: ASRSGINTDTQY
V gene: TRBV4-1; CDR3 protein: ASSQVGTSSGNTIY
V gene: TRBV6-1; CDR3 protein: ASTSNYGYT
V gene: TRBV2; CDR3 protein: ASSWGGSGNQPQH
V gene: TRBV9; CDR3 protein: ASSVDGGKTITQY
V gene: TRBV6-1; CDR3 protein: ASLRGDSIRAQY
V gene: TRBV2; CDR3 protein: ASRESYEQY
V gene: TRBV6-5; CDR3 protein: ASSTPRGEQF
V gene: TRBV29-1; CDR3 protein: SVDRGTDEAF
V gene: TRBV9; CDR3 protein: ASSVAQNTEAF
V gene: TRBV10-1; CDR3 protein: ASSERTSGHEQY
V gene: TRBV29-1; CDR3 protein: SVGPGTYNEQF
V gene: TRBV28; CDR3 protein: ASSVPGGNTIY
V gene: TRBV7-9; CDR3 protein: ASSLGSVDREYGYT
V gene: TRBV7-9; CDR3 protein: ASSSTGIYGYT
V gene: TRBV9; CDR3 protein: ASSVQVEGQLNTEAF
V gene: TRBV7-9; CDR3 protein: ASSPGLLTRSYNEQF
V gene: TRBV18; CDR3 protein: ASSETALAKNIQY
V gene: TRBV9; CDR3 protein: ASSVGGGASYGYT
V gene: TRBV11-2; CDR3 protein: ASSSYREANYGYT
V gene: TRBV6-5; CDR3 protein: ASSRGNEQF
V gene: TRBV5-6; CDR3 protein: ASSLRGRGDEKLF
V gene: TRBV7-9; CDR3 protein: ASSVTSGNTDTQY
V gene: TRBV5-4; CDR3 protein: ASSSSGTIAKNIQY
V gene: TRBV5-1; CDR3 protein: ASRGSNTGELF
V gene: TRBV10-1; CDR3 protein: ASHVEYGYT
V gene: TRBV5-1; CDR3 protein: ASSDRVGETQY
V gene: TRBV2; CDR3 protein: VASDPLGTGGDYEQY
V gene: TRBV5-4; CDR3 protein: ASSSDRDNTEAF
V gene: TRBV18; CDR3 protein: ASSPETGSSYEQY
V gene: TRBV30; CDR3 protein: AWSEGTDREQPQH
V gene: TRBV29-1; CDR3 protein: SVGRQGDSYNEQF
V gene: TRBV12-5; CDR3 protein: ASGLVGPKVNEQF
V gene: TRBV9; CDR3 protein: ASSSTYEQY
V gene: TRBV6-6; CDR3 protein: ASSYTGEQY
V gene: TRBV29-1; CDR3 protein: SGREGGWTVTEAF
V gene: TRBV4-1; CDR3 protein: ASSQVVGAGQPQH
V gene: TRBV28; CDR3 protein: ASSWQGATGEQY
V gene: TRBV7-9; CDR3 protein: ASSLNTEAF
V gene: TRBV6-1; CDR3 protein: ASTPQGGGETQY
V gene: TRBV10-3; CDR3 protein: AISGEMSYGYT